This T cell receptor beta chain was observed in a study of T-cell reconstitution after alpha-beta-depleted transplantation in children. This clonotype was seen many times. Between the trimmed V and J ends, which lost 0 bases and 6 bases, there was a span of 13 bases. Germline V lookup: CDR1 DFQATT, CDR2 SNEGSKA (reference sequence). The CDR3 runs 14 residues. Researchers prepared the TCRbeta library using unique molecular identifiers, the study reports. TCRdb reprocessed the PCR reads via MiXCR and lists one record per CDR3 protein. Of a few hundred thousand distinct CDR3 sequences listed, about 20% are singletons.

This clonotype was obtained from a human donor who donated a stem cell graft to a child with acute myeloid leukemia. The V call is TRBV20-1, the J call TRBJ2-3; D gene ambiguous. The sample in question was PBMCs from the stem cell graft donor, obtained from the stem cell graft. The CDR3 is CSARDPYHKDTQYF. In DNA, the CDR3 is TGCAGTGCTAGAGATCCGTACCATAAGGATACGCAGTATTTT.